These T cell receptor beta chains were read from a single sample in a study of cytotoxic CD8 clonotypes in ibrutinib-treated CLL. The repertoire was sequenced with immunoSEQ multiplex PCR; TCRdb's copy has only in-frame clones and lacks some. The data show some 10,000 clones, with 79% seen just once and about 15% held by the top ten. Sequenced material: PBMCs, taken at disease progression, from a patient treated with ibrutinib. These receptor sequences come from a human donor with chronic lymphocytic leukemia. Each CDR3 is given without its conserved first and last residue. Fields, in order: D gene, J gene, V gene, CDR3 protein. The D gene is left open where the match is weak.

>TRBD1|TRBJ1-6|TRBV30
AWSAGQGGNSPLH
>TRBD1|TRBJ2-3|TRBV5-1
ASSRTGQDTQY
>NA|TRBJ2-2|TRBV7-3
ASSPTGRELF
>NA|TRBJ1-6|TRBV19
ASRRSSSYNSPLH
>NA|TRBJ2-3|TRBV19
ASSIGLIGHDTQY
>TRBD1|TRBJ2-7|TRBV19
ASSPRQGTYEQY
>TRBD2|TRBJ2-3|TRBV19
ASSSSGASTDTQY
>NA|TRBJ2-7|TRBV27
ASSFGGREQY
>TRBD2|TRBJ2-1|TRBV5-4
ASSKGLAGKEEQF
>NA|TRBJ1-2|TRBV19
ASSICLVYT
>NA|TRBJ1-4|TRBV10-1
ASSPRREVWGRREKLF
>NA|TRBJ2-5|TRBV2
ASSEAETQY
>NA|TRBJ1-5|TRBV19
ASSVVGGQPQH
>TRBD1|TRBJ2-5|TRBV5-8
ASSGTRTGGQY
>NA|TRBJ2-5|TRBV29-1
SVALETQY
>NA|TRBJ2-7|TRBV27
ASSLSGHRATVEQY
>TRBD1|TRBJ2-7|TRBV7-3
ASSLGGPRSGEQY
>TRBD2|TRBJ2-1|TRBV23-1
ASSQVGQIAGGPGSYNEQF
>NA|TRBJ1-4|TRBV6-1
ASSEWGSTNEKLF
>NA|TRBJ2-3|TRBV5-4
ASTPGGTFTDTQY
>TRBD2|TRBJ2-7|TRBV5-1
ASSLVGGGGEQY
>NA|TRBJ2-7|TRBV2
ASSDQGPYEQY
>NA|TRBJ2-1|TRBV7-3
ASSLYPGALYNEQF
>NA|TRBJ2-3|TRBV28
ASGPLTDTQY
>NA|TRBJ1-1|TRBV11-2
ASSSGFTRAF
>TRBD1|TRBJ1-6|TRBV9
ASSLRQGYSPLH
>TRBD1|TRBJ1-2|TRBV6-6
ASSYEGAVDYGYT
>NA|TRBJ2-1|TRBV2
AISLDGSFHEQF
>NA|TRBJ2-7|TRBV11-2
ASSSPRHSPLYEQY
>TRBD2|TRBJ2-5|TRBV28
ASSELAGGPRETQY
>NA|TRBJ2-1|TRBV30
ASGGVIANEQF
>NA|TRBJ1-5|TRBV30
AWSRTGWASQPQH
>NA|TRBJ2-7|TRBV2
ASSLQPYYEQY
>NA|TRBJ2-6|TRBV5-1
ASSPTGSGANVLT
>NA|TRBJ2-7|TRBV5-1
ASSPPPTGQGHEQY
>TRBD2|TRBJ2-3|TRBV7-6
ASSFVPGGGNTDTQY
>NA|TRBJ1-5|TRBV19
ASSTQGGEPQH
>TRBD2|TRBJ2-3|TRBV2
ASNLLAGGTDTQY
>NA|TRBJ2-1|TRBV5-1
ASGENGTPRGDEQF
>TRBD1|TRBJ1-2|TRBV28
ASSLWAEGQTYGYT
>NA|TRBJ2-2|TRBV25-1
ASSVWGRATGELF
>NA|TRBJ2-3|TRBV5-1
ASSPGLSTDTQY
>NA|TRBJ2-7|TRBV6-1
ASTEWVGAGYEQY